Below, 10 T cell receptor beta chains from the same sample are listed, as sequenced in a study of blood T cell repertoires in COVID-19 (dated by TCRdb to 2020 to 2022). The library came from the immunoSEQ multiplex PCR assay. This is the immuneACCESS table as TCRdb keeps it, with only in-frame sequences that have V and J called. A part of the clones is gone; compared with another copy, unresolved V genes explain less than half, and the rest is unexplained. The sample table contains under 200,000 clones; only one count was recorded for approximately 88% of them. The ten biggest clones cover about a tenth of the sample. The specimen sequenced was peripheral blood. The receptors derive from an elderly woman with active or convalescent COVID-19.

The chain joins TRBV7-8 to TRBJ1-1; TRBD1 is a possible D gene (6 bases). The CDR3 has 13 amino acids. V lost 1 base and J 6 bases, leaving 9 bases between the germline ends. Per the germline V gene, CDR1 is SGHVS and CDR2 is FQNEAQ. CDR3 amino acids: CASSLGQVPEAFF. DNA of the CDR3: TGTGCCAGCAGCTTAGGACAGGTCCCTGAAGCTTTCTTT.

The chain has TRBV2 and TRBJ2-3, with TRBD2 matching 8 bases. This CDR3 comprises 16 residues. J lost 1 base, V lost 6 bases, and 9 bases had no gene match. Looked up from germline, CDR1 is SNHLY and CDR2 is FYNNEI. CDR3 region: CASRRTPGLGTDTQYF. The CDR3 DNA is TGTGCCAGCAGGCGCACGCCGGGACTAGGCACAGATACGCAGTATTTT.

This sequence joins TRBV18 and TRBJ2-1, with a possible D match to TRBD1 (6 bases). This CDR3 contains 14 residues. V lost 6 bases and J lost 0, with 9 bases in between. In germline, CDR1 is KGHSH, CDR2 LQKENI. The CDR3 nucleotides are TGTGCCAGCTCCGGACAGAGCTCCTACAATGAGCAGTTCTTC. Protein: CASSGQSSYNEQFF. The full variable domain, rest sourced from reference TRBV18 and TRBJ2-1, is NAGVMQNPRHLVRRRGQEARLRCSPMKGHSHVYWYRQLPEEGLKFMVYLQKENIIDESGMPKERFSAEFPKEGPSILRIQQVVRGDSAAYFCASSGQSSYNEQFFGPGTRLTVL.

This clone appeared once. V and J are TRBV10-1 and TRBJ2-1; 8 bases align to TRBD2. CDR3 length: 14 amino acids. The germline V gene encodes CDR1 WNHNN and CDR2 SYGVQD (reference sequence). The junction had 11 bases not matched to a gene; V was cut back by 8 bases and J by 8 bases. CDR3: CASRRAGDGDEQFF. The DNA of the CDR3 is TGCGCCAGCCGGAGAGCGGGGGATGGGGATGAGCAGTTCTTC.

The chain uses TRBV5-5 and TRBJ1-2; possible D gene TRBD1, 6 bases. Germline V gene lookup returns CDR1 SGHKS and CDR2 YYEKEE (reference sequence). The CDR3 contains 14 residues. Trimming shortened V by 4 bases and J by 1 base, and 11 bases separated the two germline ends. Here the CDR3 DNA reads TGTGCCAGCAGCGCGACAGGTCTTAACTATGGCTACACCTTC. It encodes CASSATGLNYGYTF.

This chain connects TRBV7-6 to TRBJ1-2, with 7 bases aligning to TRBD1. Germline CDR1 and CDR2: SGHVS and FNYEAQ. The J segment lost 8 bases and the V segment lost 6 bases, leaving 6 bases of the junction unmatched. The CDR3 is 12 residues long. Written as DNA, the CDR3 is TGTGCCAGCAGATCCGGGACAGCCGGCTACACCTTC. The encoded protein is CASRSGTAGYTF.

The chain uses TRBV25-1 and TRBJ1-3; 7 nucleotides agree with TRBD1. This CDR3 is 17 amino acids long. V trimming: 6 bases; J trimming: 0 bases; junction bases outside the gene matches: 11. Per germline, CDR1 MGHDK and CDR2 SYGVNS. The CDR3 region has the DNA TGTGCCAGCAGACCCGACCAGGGGGTCTACTCTGGAAACACCATATATTTT. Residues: CASRPDQGVYSGNTIYF.

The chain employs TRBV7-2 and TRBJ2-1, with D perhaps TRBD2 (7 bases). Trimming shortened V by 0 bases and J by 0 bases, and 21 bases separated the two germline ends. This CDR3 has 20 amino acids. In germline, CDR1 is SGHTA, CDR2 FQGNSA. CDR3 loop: CASSLAPWGGPISSYNEQFF. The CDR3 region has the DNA TGTGCCAGCAGCTTAGCCCCGTGGGGGGGCCCGATCAGCTCCTACAATGAGCAGTTCTTC.

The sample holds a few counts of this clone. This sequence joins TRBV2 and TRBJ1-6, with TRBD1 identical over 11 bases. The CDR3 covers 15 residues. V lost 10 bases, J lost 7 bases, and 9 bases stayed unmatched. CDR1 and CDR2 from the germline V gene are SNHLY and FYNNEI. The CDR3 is CANGQGASENSPLHF. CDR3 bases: TGTGCCAACGGACAGGGGGCGAGTGAGAATTCACCCCTCCACTTT.

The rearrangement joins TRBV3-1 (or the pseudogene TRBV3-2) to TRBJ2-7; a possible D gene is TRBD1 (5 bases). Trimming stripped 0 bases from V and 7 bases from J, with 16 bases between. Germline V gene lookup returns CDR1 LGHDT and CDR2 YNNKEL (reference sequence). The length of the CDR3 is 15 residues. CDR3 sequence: CASSQESGLGREQYF. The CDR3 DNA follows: TGTGCCAGCAGCCAAGAGTCTGGGCTGGGGCGGGAGCAGTACTTC.